This entry describes one T cell receptor (beta chain). Its antigen is still unknown. This CDR3 spans 16 amino acids. Germline V gives CDR1 SGHTA, CDR2 FQGNSA. Unmatched junction bases numbered 8, after V lost 5 bases and J lost 1 base. TCRdb's copy holds only in-frame clones and misses some; the assay was immunoSEQ multiplex PCR. Among approximately 5,000 clones listed, 65% to 70% were seen once. These data are taken from a study of CD4+ T cells in melanoma. The study, taken as a whole, reports: CD8+ T cell, macrophage and B cell function reportedly correlated with neoantigen-specific CD4+ T cells. Neoantigen-specific CD4+ T cells in melanoma reportedly had diverse differentiation states.

The chain carries TRBV7-2 and TRBJ2-3, with 8 nucleotides matching TRBD2. Sequenced input: cells from a culture (not recorded whether cultured in vitro). The clonotype was recovered from a human donor with melanoma. This CDR3 reads CASSHLSGARTDTQYF. The DNA for the CDR3 is TGTGCCAGCAGCCACCTTAGCGGGGCCCGCACAGATACGCAGTATTTT. The full variable domain, its missing parts supplied by reference TRBV7-2 and TRBJ2-3, is GAGVSQSPSNKVTEKGKDVELRCDPISGHTALYWYRQSLGQGLEFLIYFQGNSAPDKSGLPSDRFSAERTGGSVSTLTIQRTQQEDSAVYLCASSHLSGARTDTQYFGPGTRLTVL.